The 23 T cell receptor beta chains below come from one sample, sequenced in a study of response to subunit inactivated influenza vaccine. In TCRdb, the RT-PCR reads were re-called with MiXCR into one record per CDR3 protein. The data show under 500,000 distinct CDR3 sequences, approximately 10% seen once. The sequencing here drew on PBMCs from blood, taken roughly 48 days after vaccination. The source is a man aged 50 or older who received an inactivated influenza vaccine.

This clonotype was seen a handful of times. The CDR3 DNA reads TGTGCCAGCACGACGTGGGGGACACTCGATACGCAGTATTTT. It is translated as CASTTWGTLDTQYF. The chain employs TRBV6-2 or TRBV6-3 and TRBJ2-3, with D possibly matching TRBD1 (6 bases). V lost 7 bases and J 6 bases, leaving 17 bases between the germline ends. The CDR3 is made up of 14 amino acids. The germline V gene encodes CDR1 MNHEY and CDR2 SVGEGT.

This clonotype was seen a few times. V is TRBV5-1 and J is TRBJ1-1, with D unclear. The CDR3 contains 16 residues. Trimming pared 0 bases from V and 3 bases from J, leaving 15 bases between. Germline CDR1 SGHRS, CDR2 YFSETQ. DNA of the CDR3: TGCGCCAGCAGCTTGGAACAGTCCCATAGGGACACTGAAGCTTTCTTT. It specifies CASSLEQSHRDTEAFF.

The rearrangement links TRBV29-1 to TRBJ2-1, with D tentatively TRBD2 (6 bases). CDR3 length: 11 residues. CDR1 and CDR2 (germline): SQVTM, ANQGSEA. V was cut by 8 bases and J by 4 bases, with 9 bases left in between. CDR3 amino acids: CSFGTYNEQFF. The DNA of the CDR3 is TGCAGCTTCGGGACTTACAATGAGCAGTTCTTC.

This clonotype was counted ten times or more. The chain combines TRBV11-2 with TRBJ2-1; 9 bases agree with TRBD2. V was clipped by 1 base and J by 5 bases; unmatched bases: 3. Germline V CDR1 and CDR2: SGHAT, FQNNGV. This CDR3 is 15 amino acids long. The CDR3 DNA reads TGTGCCAGCAGCTTAGTAGCGGGAGTCAACAATGAGCAGTTCTTC. It codes for CASSLVAGVNNEQFF. Together with reference TRBV11-2 and TRBJ2-1, the CDR3 gives the full variable domain: EAGVAQSPRYKIIEKRQSVAFWCNPISGHATLYWYQQILGQGPKLLIQFQNNGVVDDSQLPKDRFSAERLKGVDSTLKIQPAKLEDSAVYLCASSLVAGVNNEQFFGPGTRLTVL.

This clonotype was seen a handful of times. The rearrangement links TRBV3-1 to TRBJ2-1, with a tentative D call TRBD2 (5 bases). CDR3 length equals 13 residues. Trimming removed 4 bases at V and 6 bases at J, with 10 bases between. The germline V gene has CDR1 LGHDT and CDR2 YNNKEL (reference sequence). The CDR3 coding sequence is TGTGCCAGCAGCCCCTTCGGGGTCAATGAGCAGTTCTTC. Its translation: CASSPFGVNEQFF.

This clonotype was counted between two and nine times. J is TRBJ2-7 and V is TRBV11-2; D is uncertain. The CDR3 sequence is 17 residues long. Trimming left V 1 base short and J 3 bases short, with 19 bases between. Germline V gene data show CDR1 as SGHAT and CDR2 as FQNNGV. The CDR3 spells CASSLVPPGSYHYEQYF. In DNA, the CDR3 is TGTGCCAGCAGCTTAGTACCCCCAGGCAGTTACCACTACGAGCAGTACTTC.

The chain carries TRBV12-3 or TRBV12-4 and TRBJ1-3; no definite D call. The CDR3 contains 15 residues. Trimming stripped 4 bases from V and 0 bases from J, with 10 bases between. The CDR3 protein is CASSSSAASGNTIYF. The CDR3 nucleotides are TGTGCCAGCAGTTCGTCGGCAGCCTCTGGAAACACCATATATTTT.

The chain couples TRBV10-3 to TRBJ2-1; D not resolved. Trimming took off 0 bases at V and 2 bases at J, with 14 bases between the two ends. This CDR3 contains 17 residues. Per germline, CDR1 ENHRY and CDR2 SYGVKD. DNA of the CDR3: TGTGCCATCAGTGAGTCGACCCTGGGCTTCCCCTACAATGAGCAGTTCTTC. It codes for CAISESTLGFPYNEQFF.

The chain employs TRBV7-8 and TRBJ2-7; D is unresolved. The CDR3 has 14 amino acids. With 7 bases removed from V and 0 bases from J, the gap between germline ends came to 13 bases. Germline V gene lookup returns CDR1 SGHVS and CDR2 FQNEAQ. The CDR3 coding sequence is TGTGCCAGCACCAAGACTCCGAACTCCTACGAGCAGTACTTC. Encoded protein: CASTKTPNSYEQYF.

The rearrangement joins TRBV5-5 to TRBJ1-5; no clear D. This CDR3 has 15 amino acids. From germline, CDR1 is SGHKS and CDR2 YYEKEE (reference sequence). Trimming cost V 3 bases and J 0 bases, with 10 bases left between them. In nucleotides, the CDR3 is TGTGCCAGCAGCTCGGACTATTATAGCAATCAGCCCCAGCATTTT. Translation gives CASSSDYYSNQPQHF.

The chain uses TRBV24-1 and TRBJ2-5, with D maybe TRBD2 (5 bases). The germline V gene encodes CDR1 KGHDR and CDR2 SFDVKD. V lost 5 bases and J lost 7, with 7 bases in between. This CDR3 comprises 11 residues. The CDR3 region has the DNA TGTGCCACCAGTGCGGCGGGGACCCAGTACTTC. This encodes CATSAAGTQYF.

This clonotype occurred many times. The CDR3 nucleotides are TGTGCCAGCAGTGAAACCGGGACAGGGGTCTCAGATACGCAGTATTTT. Translating gives CASSETGTGVSDTQYF. The chain carries TRBV11-2 and TRBJ2-3; 10 nucleotides line up with TRBD1. Germline values: CDR1 SGHAT, CDR2 FQNNGV. Trimming at V came to 6 bases and at J to 4 bases, leaving 10 bases not matched to a gene. The CDR3 is made up of 16 amino acids.

There are many counts of this clonotype. J is TRBJ2-1 and V is TRBV12-3 or TRBV12-4; 10 bases align to TRBD1. Trimming cost V 3 bases and J 9 bases; bases outside gene matches: 5. The CDR3 has 14 residues. DNA for the CDR3: TGTGCCAGCAGTTTCGGGACAGGGGCCGCTGAGCAGTTCTTC. Translating it yields CASSFGTGAAEQFF.

This clonotype was observed at least ten times. The chain couples TRBV6-2 or TRBV6-3 to TRBJ1-1; D may be TRBD1 (6 bases). CDR3 size: 15 residues. V was pared by 7 bases and J by 1 base, with 16 bases between. Germline V gene lookup returns CDR1 MNHEY and CDR2 SVGEGT. CDR3: CASNPGDRKNTEAFF. CDR3 nucleotides: TGTGCCAGCAACCCAGGGGACCGGAAGAACACTGAAGCTTTCTTT.

The chain couples TRBV20-1 to TRBJ2-7; 12 bases agree with TRBD2. The CDR3 sequence is 14 residues long. Losses at the gene ends were 3 bases for V and 3 bases for J; bases not matched to a gene: 3. CDR1 and CDR2 (germline): DFQATT, SNEGSKA (reference sequence). This chain's CDR3 is CSARAGLAGYEQYF. The CDR3 nucleotides read TGCAGTGCTAGGGCGGGACTAGCGGGCTACGAGCAGTACTTC.

The V call is TRBV7-2, the J call TRBJ2-1; D ambiguous. The CDR3 runs to 14 residues. The germline gives CDR1 SGHTA, CDR2 FQGNSA. V gave up 2 bases and J gave up 5 bases, with 10 bases separating them. CDR3 loop: CASSLRATNNEQFF. The CDR3 region has the DNA TGTGCCAGCAGCTTAAGGGCAACTAACAATGAGCAGTTCTTC.

To note about this clonotype: A read error may account for a junction end that differs from germline. This chain connects TRBV12-3 or TRBV12-4 to TRBJ2-7; D possibly corresponds to TRBD2 (6 bases). The CDR3 totals 11 residues. CDR3 loop: CASSLGLALTF. CDR3 coding DNA: TGTGCCAGCAGTTTGGGGCTAGCGTTAACCTTC.

This clonotype was detected many times. The chain has TRBV6-1 and TRBJ1-5; D is possibly TRBD1 (5 bases). Trimming removed 6 bases from V and 3 bases from J, with 15 bases in between. CDR1 is MNHNS, CDR2 SASEGT, per germline. The CDR3 loop spans 15 amino acids. CDR3 coding DNA: TGTGCCAGCAGGAAGGCAGGGAGGGACAATCAGCCCCAGCATTTT. Its translation is CASRKAGRDNQPQHF.

This chain uses TRBV29-1 with TRBJ1-2, with D unresolved. Trimming left V 4 bases short and J 4 bases short, with 7 bases between. CDR1 and CDR2 (germline): SQVTM, ANQGSEA. The CDR3 covers 11 residues. The CDR3 region is CSVGGAYGYTF. The CDR3 DNA reads TGCAGCGTTGGTGGAGCCTATGGCTACACCTTC.

This clonotype appeared a few times. The chain recombines TRBV2 with TRBJ2-2, with 10 nucleotides matching TRBD1. Germline CDR1 reads SNHLY; CDR2 reads FYNNEI. With V trimmed by 6 bases and J by 0 bases, 4 bases remained unmatched. CDR3 length: 16 amino acids. CDR3 DNA: TGTGCCAGCAGGAAGACAGGGGGCCCGAACACCGGGGAGCTGTTTTTT. Its protein product is CASRKTGGPNTGELFF.

This clonotype was detected many times. The V gene is TRBV27, the J gene TRBJ2-3, with 7 nucleotides matching TRBD2. Germline CDR1 reads MNHEY; CDR2 reads SMNVEV (reference sequence). The CDR3 is made up of 13 amino acids. The trim removed 5 bases at V and 6 bases at J, leaving 5 bases unmatched. The CDR3 loop reads CASSTTGGDTQYF. In nucleotides, the CDR3 is TGTGCCAGCAGTACAACCGGGGGGGATACGCAGTATTTT.

This clonotype was observed a few times. This chain uses TRBV28 with TRBJ2-7; the match to TRBD2 covers 7 bases. This CDR3 has 15 amino acids. Trimming removed 1 base from V and 5 bases from J; junction bases left unmatched: 8. Germline CDR1 is MDHEN and CDR2 is SYDVKM. CDR3 sequence reads: CASSLFGTKRNEQYF. CDR3 DNA: TGTGCCAGCAGTTTATTCGGGACTAAACGGAACGAGCAGTACTTC.

The chain is built from TRBV28 and TRBJ2-5, with no clear D. Germline V gene sequence: CDR1 MDHEN, CDR2 SYDVKM. V lost 6 bases, J lost 1 base, and 12 bases lay in between. This CDR3 region has 14 residues. The CDR3 sequence is CASSNPGLQETQYF. CDR3 bases: TGTGCCAGCAGCAATCCTGGTCTCCAAGAGACCCAGTACTTC.